This T cell receptor (beta chain) appears in the sequencing data of a study of blood T cell repertoires in COVID-19. Per the original methods: Reference gene primers were amplified, and this amplification served to estimate nucleated cell counts. TCRdb's copy holds only in-frame clones and misses some; the assay was immunoSEQ multiplex PCR. V and J calls and clone size come straight from that table; D and trimming were deduced from the DNA. The table has roughly 450,000 clones, about 92% seen once. Grouping used clinical history reported by participants in a survey and questionnaire. This sequence originates from a man aged 18 to 29 who had recovered from COVID-19. Sequencing was done on a sample of PBMCs or T cells enriched from blood (not recorded which).

The DNA for the CDR3 is TGTGCCACCAGCAGAGCCTCCCCCGGGGAGCTGTTTTTT. Residues: CATSRASPGELFF. The rearrangement links TRBV15 to TRBJ2-2; D gene ambiguous. Trimming shortened V by 1 base and J by 6 bases, and 6 bases separated the two germline ends. This CDR3 has 13 amino acids. The germline V gene has CDR1 LNHNV and CDR2 YYDKDF (reference sequence). The variable domain in full, with the rest retrieved from reference TRBV15 and TRBJ2-2, is DAMVIQNPRYQVTQFGKPVTLSCSQTLNHNVMYWYQQKSSQAPKLLFHYYDKDFNNEADTPDNFQSRRPNTSFCFLDIRSPGLGDTAMYLCATSRASPGELFFGEGSRLTVL.